Below are 29 T cell receptor beta chains sequenced from a single sample in a study of resident and recirculating memory T cells in vitiligo. Assay: immunoSEQ multiplex PCR; the TCRdb copy retains only in-frame clones and omits some. Among fewer than 85,000 clones, around 90% were seen once, and the ten largest hold roughly 5.1%. The sequenced sample was blood. The receptors were gathered from a male donor with vitiligo.

The chain couples TRBV27 to TRBJ2-1; TRBD2 matches 9 bases. Germline V gene lookup returns CDR1 MNHEY and CDR2 SMNVEV (reference sequence). This CDR3 comprises 16 residues. Losses at the gene ends were 6 bases for V and 2 bases for J; bases not matched to a gene: 8. The CDR3 bases are TGTGCCAGCAGGCCCCGAGGCGGGAGGGCCTACAATGAGCAGTTCTTC. Its protein product is CASRPRGGRAYNEQFF.

The chain recombines TRBV5-1 with TRBJ2-3; a weak D match, TRBD1 (6 bases). Looked up from germline, CDR1 is SGHRS and CDR2 is YFSETQ. The CDR3 contains 15 residues. The V end lost 0 bases, the J end lost 3 bases, and 11 bases lay between the germline ends. Here the CDR3 reads CASSLVPGETDTQYF. The CDR3 DNA reads as TGCGCCAGCAGCTTGGTACCAGGGGAGACAGATACGCAGTATTTT.

J is TRBJ1-1 and V is TRBV7-9; D is perhaps TRBD1 (6 bases). There are 15 residues in the CDR3. The ends were cut back, 5 bases at V and 5 bases at J, with 18 bases in the middle. CDR1 is SEHNR and CDR2 is FQNEAQ in the germline V gene (reference sequence). DNA for the CDR3: TGTGCCAGCAGCCTTAGGGGGAAGGGGGGGACTGAAGCTTTCTTT. Protein: CASSLRGKGGTEAFF.

This clone is a singleton in its sample. The chain links TRBV5-1 to TRBJ1-3; 10 nucleotides align to TRBD1. The length of the CDR3 is 15 residues. V was pared by 5 bases and J by 2 bases, with 4 bases of the junction left unmatched. Germline assignment: CDR1 SGHRS and CDR2 YFSETQ. In DNA, the CDR3 is TGCGCCAGCAGTCTTGGGACAGGGGCTGGAAACACCATATATTTT. As protein: CASSLGTGAGNTIYF.

The chain has TRBV9 and TRBJ1-3, with D possibly matching TRBD1 (5 bases). This CDR3 contains 18 residues. The germline gives CDR1 SGDLS, CDR2 YYNGEE. Trimming took off 3 bases at V and 0 bases at J, with 19 bases between the two ends. The CDR3 nucleotides are TGTGCCAGCAGCGCTTCCGGGGGGGGGATACTCTCTGGAAACACCATATATTTT. Translated, it gives CASSASGGGILSGNTIYF. The complete variable domain, with remaining parts taken from reference TRBV9 and TRBJ1-3, reads DSGVTQTPKHLITATGQRVTLRCSPRSGDLSVYWYQQSLDQGLQFLIQYYNGEERAKGNILERFSAQQFPDLHSELNLSSLELGDSALYFCASSASGGGILSGNTIYFGEGSWLTVV.

This chain links TRBV28 with TRBJ1-5; TRBD1 is a possible D gene (6 bases). There are 14 residues in the CDR3. CDR1 and CDR2 from the germline V gene are MDHEN and SYDVKM. The germline V and J ends were trimmed by 5 bases and 6 bases, with 14 bases remaining between them. The CDR3 here is CASSRTVRGQPQHF. The CDR3 bases are TGTGCCAGCAGTCGGACAGTGAGGGGTCAGCCCCAGCATTTT.

The chain has TRBV28 and TRBJ1-1; D ambiguous. Germline CDR1 MDHEN, CDR2 SYDVKM. V was trimmed by 6 bases and J by 1 base, leaving 18 bases between them. The CDR3 is 16 amino acids. The CDR3 region has the DNA TGTGCCAGCAGCCCACTCACGGGGTTGGAGAACACTGAAGCTTTCTTT. Translation: CASSPLTGLENTEAFF.

The rearrangement links TRBV28 to TRBJ2-1; possible D gene TRBD2, 5 bases. With 7 bases removed from V and 7 bases from J, the gap between germline ends came to 17 bases. CDR3 length: 14 amino acids. Germline CDR1 reads MDHEN; CDR2 reads SYDVKM. Here the CDR3 reads CASTRTPSLNEQFF. CDR3 bases: TGTGCCAGCACCAGGACTCCTTCTTTGAATGAGCAGTTCTTC.

V is TRBV6-5 and J is TRBJ2-7, with 9 bases lining up with TRBD1. The CDR3 has 14 residues. The V and J ends lost 7 bases and 6 bases, in that order; junction bases with no gene match: 10. Germline CDR1 is MNHEY and CDR2 is SVGAGI. As DNA, the CDR3 is TGTGCCAGCACCCGAGGGACAGGGAACGTCGAGCAGTACTTC. It encodes CASTRGTGNVEQYF.

The V call is TRBV5-1, the J call TRBJ2-4; D may be TRBD2 (7 bases). Germline V gives CDR1 SGHRS, CDR2 YFSETQ. With 5 bases removed from V and 1 base from J, the gap between germline ends came to 16 bases. The CDR3 extends over 16 amino acids. As DNA, the CDR3 is TGCGCCAGCAGTGAAGGGGGGGCCGTGGCCAAAAACATTCAGTACTTC. This encodes CASSEGGAVAKNIQYF. The complete variable domain, with remaining parts taken from reference TRBV5-1 and TRBJ2-4, reads KAGVTQTPRYLIKTRGQQVTLSCSPISGHRSVSWYQQTPGQGLQFLFEYFSETQRNKGNFPGRFSGRQFSNSRSEMNVSTLELGDSALYLCASSEGGAVAKNIQYFGAGTRLSVL.

The V gene is TRBV5-6, the J gene TRBJ1-5, with a tentative D call TRBD1 (6 bases). Per germline, CDR1 SGHDT and CDR2 YYEEEE. Trimming took off 0 bases at V and 0 bases at J, with 7 bases between the two ends. The CDR3 extends over 15 amino acids. The chain's CDR3 is CASSLGQASNQPQHF. The CDR3 DNA follows: TGTGCCAGCAGCTTGGGACAGGCTAGCAATCAGCCCCAGCATTTT. Drawing the rest from reference TRBV5-6 and TRBJ1-5, the complete variable domain is DAGVTQSPTHLIKTRGQQVTLRCSPKSGHDTVSWYQQALGQGPQFIFQYYEEEERQRGNFPDRFSGHQFPNYSSELNVNALLLGDSALYLCASSLGQASNQPQHFGDGTRLSIL.

The chain carries TRBV27 and TRBJ2-2; 8 bases are a match to TRBD1. This CDR3 has 14 residues. The V gene's germline CDR1 is MNHEY and CDR2 SMNVEV (reference sequence). V was clipped by 6 bases and J by 5 bases; unmatched bases: 5. CDR3 DNA: TGTGCCAGCAGAAAGGACAGGGTAACCGGGGAGCTGTTTTTT. Translating gives CASRKDRVTGELFF.

The genes are TRBV7-9 and TRBJ2-7; 7 bases line up with TRBD2. CDR3 length equals 13 residues. The junction had 6 bases not matched to a gene; V was cut back by 10 bases and J by 0 bases. The germline CDR1 and CDR2 sequences are SEHNR and FQNEAQ (reference sequence). The CDR3 nucleotides read TGTGCCACCCTAGCGGCTGGCTCCTACGAGCAGTACTTC. Its protein product is CATLAAGSYEQYF.

The chain uses TRBV11-3 and TRBJ2-7; TRBD1 matches 7 bases. Germline trimming cut 5 bases from V and 0 bases from J; bases unmatched to any gene: 7. CDR3 length: 15 residues. Germline loops: CDR1 SGHNT, CDR2 YENEEA. The CDR3 region is CASSSLGTASYEQYF. CDR3 nucleotide sequence: TGTGCCAGCAGCAGCCTAGGGACAGCCTCCTACGAGCAGTACTTC.

The chain couples TRBV5-1 to TRBJ2-3, with D possibly being TRBD1 (7 bases). Looked up from germline, CDR1 is SGHRS and CDR2 is YFSETQ. V was trimmed by 2 bases and J by 0 bases, leaving 13 bases between them. The CDR3 extends over 16 amino acids. The CDR3 here is CASSFTGDLSTDTQYF. DNA of the CDR3: TGCGCCAGCAGCTTTACAGGGGACTTAAGCACAGATACGCAGTATTTT.

The chain employs TRBV19 and TRBJ2-1, with D tentatively TRBD1 (6 bases). CDR3 size: 13 residues. Germline CDR1 and CDR2: LNHDA and SQIVND (reference sequence). The V and J ends lost 1 base and 8 bases respectively, with 9 bases between them. CDR3 sequence reads: CASSIGGRDEQFF. The CDR3 coding sequence is TGTGCCAGTAGTATAGGGGGGCGGGATGAGCAGTTCTTC.

The chain uses TRBV27 and TRBJ2-1, with 11 bases matching TRBD2. The CDR3 contains 17 residues. Per germline, CDR1 MNHEY and CDR2 SMNVEV (reference sequence). The V gene end was trimmed by 7 bases and the J gene end by 4 bases; junction bases not matched to a gene: 12. The CDR3 reads CASTTGGGTSGYNEQFF. DNA of the CDR3: TGTGCCAGCACTACCGGGGGGGGGACTAGCGGATACAATGAGCAGTTCTTC.

This sequence joins TRBV4-3 and TRBJ1-2, with 11 bases fitting TRBD1. The germline CDR1 and CDR2 sequences are LGHNA and YSLEER. CDR3 size: 16 residues. The trim removed 2 bases at V and 7 bases at J, leaving 9 bases unmatched. Written as DNA, the CDR3 is TGCGCCAGCAGCCAAATAGGACAGGGGGCCACAGGTGGCTACACCTTC. It encodes CASSQIGQGATGGYTF.

This clone appeared a single time. J is TRBJ2-7 and V is TRBV10-3; perhaps TRBD1 as D (6 bases). Per germline, CDR1 ENHRY and CDR2 SYGVKD. Trimming took 5 bases from V and 5 from J, leaving 16 bases between them. The CDR3 sequence is 14 residues long. CDR3 sequence (DNA): TGTGCCATCAGTTTACAGGGTATAGGCGACGAGCAGTACTTC. This encodes CAISLQGIGDEQYF.

V is TRBV29-1 and J is TRBJ2-3; D is perhaps TRBD2 (5 bases). Trimming removed 7 bases at V and 0 bases at J, with 11 bases between. The germline CDR1 and CDR2 sequences are SQVTM and ANQGSEA. This CDR3 is built from 13 residues. The CDR3 reads CSARAASTDTQYF. CDR3 in DNA: TGCAGCGCACGAGCGGCAAGCACAGATACGCAGTATTTT.

The rearrangement joins TRBV7-3 to TRBJ2-7; a possible D gene is TRBD1 (5 bases). This CDR3 comprises 14 residues. Per germline, CDR1 SGHTA and CDR2 FQGTGA. V dropped 2 bases and J dropped 1 base, with 9 bases sitting between them. The CDR3 loop is CASSLSSGSYEQYF. As DNA, the CDR3 is TGTGCCAGCAGCTTATCCTCAGGGTCCTACGAGCAGTACTTC.

The chain combines TRBV4-1 with TRBJ1-1; D ambiguous. Germline V gene sequence: CDR1 MGHRA, CDR2 YSYEKL. The CDR3 length is 15 residues. V gave up 1 base and J gave up 1 base, with 10 bases separating them. The CDR3 region is CASSQVERGNTEAFF. In DNA form, the CDR3 reads TGCGCCAGCAGCCAAGTCGAGCGGGGGAACACTGAAGCTTTCTTT.

The chain recombines TRBV7-2 with TRBJ1-5, with TRBD1 identical over 8 bases. This CDR3 is built from 15 residues. Germline V gene lookup returns CDR1 SGHTA and CDR2 FQGNSA. V dropped 5 bases and J dropped 7; count of bases not matched to a gene: 10. The CDR3 reads CASSTWTGKGQPQHF. The DNA of the CDR3 is TGTGCCAGCAGCACATGGACAGGGAAGGGACAGCCCCAGCATTTT.

V is TRBV10-1 and J is TRBJ1-1, with TRBD1 matching over 8 bases. This CDR3 has 13 amino acids. V was pared by 5 bases and J by 5 bases, with 4 bases of the junction left unmatched. Germline values: CDR1 WNHNN, CDR2 SYGVQD (reference sequence). CDR3 nucleotides: TGCGCCAGCAGTTCGACAGGGGAGACTGAAGCTTTCTTT. Its protein product is CASSSTGETEAFF.

The count of this clone is one. The rearrangement uses TRBV6-5 and TRBJ1-5; TRBD1 aligns across 7 bases. J lost 7 bases, V lost 4 bases, and 10 bases had no gene match. The CDR3 is made up of 15 amino acids. From germline, CDR1 is MNHEY and CDR2 SVGAGI. Here the CDR3 reads CASSSDRDFVQPQHF. The CDR3 DNA follows: TGTGCCAGCAGTTCCGACAGGGATTTTGTCCAGCCCCAGCATTTT.

This clone was seen only once. The chain recombines TRBV7-7 with TRBJ1-1; maybe TRBD1 (5 bases). The CDR3 runs 14 residues. CDR1 is SSHAT, CDR2 FNYEAQ, per germline (reference sequence). The V end lost 5 bases, the J end lost 3 bases, and 13 bases lay between the germline ends. CDR3 DNA sequence: TGTGCCAGCAGCCCCGGTGGGGGGGACACTGAAGCTTTCTTT. Translated, it gives CASSPGGGDTEAFF.

V and J are TRBV7-2 and TRBJ2-3; a possible D gene is TRBD2 (6 bases). CDR3 length: 15 amino acids. Germline CDR1 and CDR2: SGHTA and FQGNSA. V lost 1 base and J lost 2, with 10 bases in between. The CDR3 here is CASSLGLGPTDTQYF. The CDR3 region has the DNA TGTGCCAGCAGCTTAGGACTAGGACCCACAGATACGCAGTATTTT.

This clone was observed once. The chain recombines TRBV27 with TRBJ1-2; unclear D gene. CDR1 is MNHEY, CDR2 SMNVEV, per germline (reference sequence). The CDR3 totals 13 residues. With 4 bases removed from V and 5 bases from J, the gap between germline ends came to 11 bases. CDR3 nucleotide sequence: TGTGCCAGCAGTTCGGGGTCAGGTTATGGCTACACCTTC. This sequence encodes CASSSGSGYGYTF.

The V gene is TRBV7-3, the J gene TRBJ2-3; 9 nucleotides align to TRBD2. The germline gives CDR1 SGHTA, CDR2 FQGTGA. The CDR3 is 16 residues long. V trimming: 2 bases; J trimming: 4 bases; junction bases outside the gene matches: 7. The CDR3 DNA is TGTGCCAGCAGCTTAGAGGGTTGGACTAGCGCAGATACGCAGTATTTT. It yields the protein CASSLEGWTSADTQYF.